Listed here are 14 T cell receptor beta chains from one sample, sequenced in a study of regulatory T cells in long-lasting Graves disease (dated by TCRdb to the early 2020s). The library was made by multiplex PCR. Sequencer: Illumina HiSeq 4000. iRepertoire HTBI primers and Arm-PCR amplification of CDR3 regions were used to construct TCR beta libraries. TCRdb ran its own pipeline on the public reads, namely fastp trimming at Q25 and MiXCR clone calling, and kept in-frame beta chains. When rows share a CDR3 protein, they turn into one entry using the most common DNA and genes. The table for this sample lists 350,000 to 500,000 distinct CDR3 sequences; approximately 22% of them were counted only once. Approximately 15% of the sample is taken by the ten largest. Interpreted using the paper, the time point label stands for: persistent/refractory GD, antithyroid drugs over 5 years with positive TRAb. For both TCR sequencing and RNA sequencing, RNA was extracted from PBMCs using TRIzol.

The source material was peripheral blood mononuclear cells (PBMCs), sampled when the disease was refractory, from a patient treated with antithyroid drugs. These receptors were taken from a female donor with Graves disease.

This clonotype was counted only a few times. The V gene is TRBV7-2, the J gene TRBJ2-4; perhaps TRBD2 as D (6 bases). The CDR3 length is 15 residues. V was shortened by 4 bases and J by 8 bases, with 18 bases between the two germline ends. Germline V gives CDR1 SGHTA, CDR2 FQGNSA. The CDR3 coding sequence is TGTGCCAGCAGCTCCGACGGGTCCCGCGGGGACATTCAGTACTTC. Translating it yields CASSSDGSRGDIQYF.

For the CDR3, the DNA is TGTGCCAGCACCCACGACGGGTGGGATGGCTACACCTTC. It encodes CASTHDGWDGYTF. This sequence joins TRBV9 and TRBJ1-2; D call uncertain. Germline V gene sequence: CDR1 SGDLS, CDR2 YYNGEE. The CDR3 has 13 residues. V lost 6 bases to trimming and J lost 6 bases, with 15 bases between them.

For this clonotype: Given a far larger clone just one base away, this is likely a sequencing read error. V and J are TRBV6-5 and TRBJ2-1; weak D call: TRBD2 (5 bases). Germline CDR1 is MNHEY and CDR2 is SVGAGI. The V gene lost 2 bases and the J gene lost 10 bases, with 18 bases spanning the gap. The CDR3 length is 15 residues. The CDR3 coding sequence is TGTGCCAGCAGTTACGAGGCGGGCCCTACCTACGAGCAGTTCTTC. It is translated as CASSYEAGPTYEQFF.

V and J are TRBV29-1 and TRBJ2-5; 7 bases align to TRBD2. V dropped 5 bases and J dropped 4; count of bases not matched to a gene: 7. The CDR3 loop spans 13 amino acids. CDR1 is SQVTM and CDR2 is ANQGSEA in the germline V gene. CDR3 region: CSVLTSDRETQYF. CDR3 bases: TGCAGCGTTCTTACTAGCGACAGAGAGACCCAGTACTTC.

The sample holds many counts of this clonotype. The chain's CDR3 is CASSELGTSGRETQYF. In DNA form, the CDR3 reads TGCGCCAGCAGTGAGCTAGGGACTAGCGGAAGGGAGACCCAGTACTTC. This sequence joins TRBV10-2 and TRBJ2-5; TRBD2 aligns across 11 bases. The V segment lost 2 bases and the J segment 5 bases; nucleotides outside the gene matches: 7. The length of the CDR3 is 16 residues. The germline V gene has CDR1 WSHSY and CDR2 SAAADI.

This clonotype came up a few times. The CDR3 reads CSARDRGAVGELFF. The CDR3, as DNA: TGCAGTGCTAGAGATCGGGGGGCGGTCGGGGAGCTGTTTTTT. V usage is TRBV20-1 and J usage is TRBJ2-2; tentative D call: TRBD2 (7 bases). The V end lost 0 bases, the J end lost 7 bases, and 12 bases lay between the germline ends. Germline-derived CDR1 and CDR2 are DFQATT and SNEGSKA (reference sequence). This CDR3 region has 14 residues.

The V call is TRBV30, the J call TRBJ2-3; 8 bases agree with TRBD1. The length of the CDR3 is 14 residues. The germline V gene has CDR1 GTSNPN and CDR2 SVGIG (reference sequence). Germline trimming cut 7 bases from V and 2 bases from J; bases unmatched to any gene: 8. CDR3 in DNA: TGTGCCTCTTCAGGGGGCGTTCTCACAGATACGCAGTATTTT. Its translation is CASSGGVLTDTQYF.

J is TRBJ1-6 and V is TRBV6-2 or TRBV6-3; TRBD1 is a possible D gene (5 bases). Germline CDR1 MNHEY, CDR2 SVGEGT. The CDR3 is 13 amino acids. Trimming removed 5 bases from V and 8 bases from J, with 10 bases in between. CDR3 sequence: CASSPAGYSPLHF. The DNA of the CDR3 is TGTGCCAGCAGTCCAGCAGGGTATTCACCCCTCCACTTT.

This clonotype was picked up many times. The chain joins TRBV2 to TRBJ1-2; weak D call: TRBD1 (6 bases). This CDR3 is built from 12 residues. Germline assignment: CDR1 SNHLY and CDR2 FYNNEI. V gave up 8 bases and J gave up 6 bases, with 13 bases separating them. The CDR3 nucleotides are TGTGCCAGCCTTTGGGACATCCATGGCTACACCTTC. This sequence encodes CASLWDIHGYTF.

V usage is TRBV20-1 and J usage is TRBJ1-1, with D perhaps TRBD1 (5 bases). Germline V gene data show CDR1 as DFQATT and CDR2 as SNEGSKA (reference sequence). V lost 1 base and J lost 7, with 10 bases in between. The CDR3 sequence is 12 residues long. CDR3 in DNA: TGCAGTGCTAGAGGGGGGGGGAATGAAGCTTTCTTT. This codes for CSARGGGNEAFF.

This clonotype was seen repeatedly, ten times or more. The genes are TRBV3-1 and TRBJ1-2, with 10 bases fitting TRBD1. Germline CDR1 is LGHDT and CDR2 is YNNKEL (reference sequence). The CDR3 extends over 14 amino acids. The V gene end was trimmed by 6 bases and the J gene end by 5 bases; junction bases not matched to a gene: 6. The CDR3 is CASSRDRGLYGYTF. The CDR3 coding sequence is TGTGCCAGCAGTCGGGACAGGGGATTATATGGCTACACCTTC.

In its sample, this clonotype was seen many times. The rearrangement links TRBV12-3 or TRBV12-4 to TRBJ1-1; 8 nucleotides match TRBD1. CDR3 length: 11 residues. After removal of 10 bases from V and 9 bases from J, the junction contained 7 bases not matched to a gene. CDR3 coding DNA: TGTGCCACAAGACTCAGGGGGCAAGCTTTCTTT. This sequence encodes CATRLRGQAFF.

This clonotype came up many times. This sequence joins TRBV6-2 or TRBV6-3 and TRBJ2-5, with D perhaps matching TRBD2 (5 bases). Trimming took off 2 bases at V and 5 bases at J, with 9 bases between the two ends. Per the germline V gene, CDR1 is MNHEY and CDR2 is SVGEGT. CDR3 length: 13 amino acids. In DNA, the CDR3 is TGTGCCAGCAGTTACCCGGGGTTGGAGACCCAGTACTTC. Amino acids: CASSYPGLETQYF.

The V and J genes are TRBV2 and TRBJ1-1, with 7 bases that match TRBD1. CDR3 length equals 16 residues. V lost 4 bases and J lost 1; bases outside the gene matches: 9. CDR1 SNHLY and CDR2 FYNNEI come from the germline V gene. The CDR3, as DNA: TGTGCCAGCAGTGCTCGACAGGGTTTGACGAACACTGAAGCTTTCTTT. Its protein product is CASSARQGLTNTEAFF.